This T cell receptor beta chain was retrieved from a study of PD-L1 blockade in urothelial cancer. Overall study context: Patients had been given 0 to 3 earlier chemotherapy regimens. Analyses were performed on blood at 3 weeks after treatment start (the second dose) and at 6 weeks.

Germline CDR1 SGHTA, CDR2 FQGNSA. This CDR3 spans 16 amino acids. The V gene end was trimmed by 5 bases and the J gene end by 10 bases; junction bases not matched to a gene: 17. Generated by immunoSEQ multiplex PCR, the TCRdb table keeps only in-frame clones and is missing some. In the table there are about 52,000 clones, 84% of which are singletons. This receptor was obtained from a man aged 40-49 years with urothelial cancer. Sequenced here: PBMCs, sampled around atezolizumab (anti-PD-L1) treatment. The chain has TRBV7-2 and TRBJ1-2, with 9 bases matching TRBD1. CDR3 DNA: TGTGCCAGCAGCCCAACCGGGACAGGGATGATGGTGGTCTACACCTTC. It encodes CASSPTGTGMMVVYTF.